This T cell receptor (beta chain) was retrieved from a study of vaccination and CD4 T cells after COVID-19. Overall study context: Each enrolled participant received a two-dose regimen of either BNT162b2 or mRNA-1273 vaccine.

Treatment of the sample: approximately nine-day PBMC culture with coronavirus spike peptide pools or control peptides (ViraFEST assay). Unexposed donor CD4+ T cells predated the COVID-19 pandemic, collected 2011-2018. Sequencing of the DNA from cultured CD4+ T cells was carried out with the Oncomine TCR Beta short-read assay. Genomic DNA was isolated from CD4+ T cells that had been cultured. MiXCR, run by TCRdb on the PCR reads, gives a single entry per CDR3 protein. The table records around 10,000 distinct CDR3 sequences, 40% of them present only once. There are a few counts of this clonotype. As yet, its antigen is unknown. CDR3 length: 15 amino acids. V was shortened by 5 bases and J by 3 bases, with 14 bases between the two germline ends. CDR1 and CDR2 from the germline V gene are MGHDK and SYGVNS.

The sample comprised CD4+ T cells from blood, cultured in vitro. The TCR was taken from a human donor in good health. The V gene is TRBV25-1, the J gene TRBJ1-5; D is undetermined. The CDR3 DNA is TGTGCCAGCAGTCCGATAGGCGGAAACAATCAGCCCCAGCATTTT. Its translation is CASSPIGGNNQPQHF.